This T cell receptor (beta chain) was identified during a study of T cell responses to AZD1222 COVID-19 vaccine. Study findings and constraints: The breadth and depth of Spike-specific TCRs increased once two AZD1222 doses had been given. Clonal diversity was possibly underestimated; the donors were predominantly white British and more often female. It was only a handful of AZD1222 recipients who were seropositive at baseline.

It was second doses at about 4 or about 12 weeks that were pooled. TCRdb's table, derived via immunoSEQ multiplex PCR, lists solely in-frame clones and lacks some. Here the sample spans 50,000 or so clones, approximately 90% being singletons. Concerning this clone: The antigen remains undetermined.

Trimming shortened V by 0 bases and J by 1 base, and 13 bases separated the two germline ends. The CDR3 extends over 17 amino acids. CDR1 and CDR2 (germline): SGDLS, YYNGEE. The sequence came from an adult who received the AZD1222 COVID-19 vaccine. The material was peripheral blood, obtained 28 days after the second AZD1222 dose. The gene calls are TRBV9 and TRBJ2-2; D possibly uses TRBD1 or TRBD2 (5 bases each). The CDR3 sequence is CASSVGGAPRNTGELFF. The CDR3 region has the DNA TGTGCCAGCAGCGTAGGAGGGGCCCCACGGAACACCGGGGAGCTGTTTTTT.